This TCR beta chain was recorded in a study of blood T cell repertoires in COVID-19. Trimming removed 3 bases from V and 2 bases from J, with 11 bases in between. Germline V gives CDR1 ENHRY, CDR2 SYGVKD. CDR3 length equals 14 residues. In the source study's methods: Amplification of reference gene primers was used by the study to estimate nucleated cell counts. The assay was immunoSEQ multiplex PCR, and TCRdb's table has in-frame clones only and misses some. V, J and clone size are taken as reported in that table, and D and trimming were inferred from the DNA itself. The sample has some 400,000 clones, 90% to 95% seen once; the top ten hold roughly 0.9%.

Material for sequencing was PBMCs or T cells enriched from blood (not recorded which). This sequence joins TRBV10-3 and TRBJ2-7; TRBD2 is a possible D gene (6 bases). The origin of this receptor is a woman in her thirties or forties who had been exposed to COVID-19. CDR3 nucleotide sequence: TGTGCCATCAGTGAAGGTTCGGGGGCCTACGAGCAGTACTTC. Encoded protein: CAISEGSGAYEQYF.